This TCR beta chain was identified in a study of T cell responses to AZD1222 COVID-19 vaccine. Pooled together were second doses at about 4 or about 12 weeks. About this clone itself: The antigen is undetermined.

Trimming removed 7 bases from V and 5 bases from J, with 12 bases in between. The CDR3 covers 13 residues. Sequencing used immunoSEQ multiplex PCR; TCRdb keeps in-frame clones, though not all of them. The sample lists 85,000 to 130,000 clones; roughly 88% were seen once. Study-level points and caveats: Reportedly, close to half of spike-specific TCRs are directed against unmutated variant regions. No day 14 peak samples; only post-peak repertoires were characterized. White British people made up most donors, females outnumbered males, and clonal diversity was possibly underestimated.

The chain uses TRBV12-3 or TRBV12-4 and TRBJ1-5, with TRBD1 as a possible D gene (5 bases). The clonotype comes from an adult who received the AZD1222 COVID-19 vaccine. The source was peripheral blood, collected 28 days after the second AZD1222 dose. As DNA, the CDR3 is TGTGCCAGCACCGGGGGAGGGGATCAGCCCCAGCATTTT. Protein: CASTGGGDQPQHF.